This T cell receptor (beta chain) was found in a study of T cell responses to AZD1222 COVID-19 vaccine. The germline gives CDR1 SGHKS, CDR2 YYEKEE (reference sequence). The CDR3 spans 13 residues. Trimming stripped 3 bases from V and 6 bases from J, with 12 bases between. TCRdb's copy holds only in-frame clones and misses some; the assay was immunoSEQ multiplex PCR. The data show some 82,000 clones, with 85% to 90% seen just once and approximately 5.7% held by the top ten. The clonotype was recovered from an adult in good health. The sequencing used peripheral blood, collected on day 0 of AZD1222 vaccination. The chain combines TRBV5-5 with TRBJ1-2; D unclear. The CDR3 bases are TGTGCCAGCAGCTGGCAAGGGCTAGATGGCTACACCTTC. It is translated as CASSWQGLDGYTF.